The present TCR beta chain was sequenced within a study of T cell responses to AZD1222 COVID-19 vaccine. Sequencing used immunoSEQ multiplex PCR; TCRdb keeps in-frame clones, though not all of them. The table records approximately 300,000 clones, around 93% of them present only once. Study results and caveats: Donors were chiefly white British, with a greater number of females, and clonal diversity was perhaps underestimated. Reportedly, nearly half of unique spike TCRs recognized epitopes outside B.1.351/B.1.1.7 mutations. Breadth and depth of Spike-specific TCRs rose after two AZD1222 doses. Spike-wide coverage was observed for vaccine-associated CD4 TCRs, with dominant responses at 160-218 and 743-854.

V dropped 3 bases and J dropped 5; count of bases not matched to a gene: 12. This CDR3 is built from 16 residues. Germline V gene lookup returns CDR1 SGHTA and CDR2 FQGNSA. Points on this clone: Its target is unknown.

The sample here was peripheral blood, taken 28 days after the second AZD1222 dose. This TCR was recovered from an adult who received the AZD1222 COVID-19 vaccine. The gene calls are TRBV7-2 and TRBJ2-5; 7 nucleotides line up with TRBD2. CDR3 region: CASSLGNGRSPETQYF. In DNA, the CDR3 is TGTGCCAGCAGCTTGGGGAACGGGAGGTCACCGGAGACCCAGTACTTC.